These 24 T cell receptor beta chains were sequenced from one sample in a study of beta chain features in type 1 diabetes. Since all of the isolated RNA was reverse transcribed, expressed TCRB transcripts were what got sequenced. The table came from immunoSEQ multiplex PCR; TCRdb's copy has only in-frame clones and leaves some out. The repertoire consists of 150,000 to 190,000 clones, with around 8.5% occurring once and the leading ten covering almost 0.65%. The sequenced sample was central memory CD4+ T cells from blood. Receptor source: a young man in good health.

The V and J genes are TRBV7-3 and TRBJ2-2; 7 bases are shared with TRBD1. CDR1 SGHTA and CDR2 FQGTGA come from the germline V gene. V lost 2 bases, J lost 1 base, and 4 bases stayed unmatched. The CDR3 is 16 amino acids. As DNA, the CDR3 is TGTGCCAGCAGCTTATTAGGGGGCGGGAACACCGGGGAGCTGTTTTTT. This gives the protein CASSLLGGGNTGELFF.

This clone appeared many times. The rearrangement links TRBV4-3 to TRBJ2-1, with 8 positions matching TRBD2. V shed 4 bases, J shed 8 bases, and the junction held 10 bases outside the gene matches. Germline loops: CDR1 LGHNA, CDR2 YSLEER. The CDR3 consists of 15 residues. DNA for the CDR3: TGCGCCAGCAGCCGAGACGGGACTAGTGTAGATGAGCAGTTCTTC. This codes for CASSRDGTSVDEQFF.

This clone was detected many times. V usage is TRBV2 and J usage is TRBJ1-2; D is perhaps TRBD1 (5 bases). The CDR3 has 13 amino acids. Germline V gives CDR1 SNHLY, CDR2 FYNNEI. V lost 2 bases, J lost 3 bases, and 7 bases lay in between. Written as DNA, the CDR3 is TGTGCCAGCAGTGAACTCAGGGACTATGGCTACACCTTC. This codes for CASSELRDYGYTF.

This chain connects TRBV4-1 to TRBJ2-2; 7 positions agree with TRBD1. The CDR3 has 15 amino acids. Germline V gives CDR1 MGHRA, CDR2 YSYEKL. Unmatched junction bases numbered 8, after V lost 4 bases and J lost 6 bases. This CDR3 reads CASSPEGAGPGELFF. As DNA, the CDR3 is TGCGCCAGCAGCCCTGAGGGGGCAGGGCCCGGGGAGCTGTTTTTT.

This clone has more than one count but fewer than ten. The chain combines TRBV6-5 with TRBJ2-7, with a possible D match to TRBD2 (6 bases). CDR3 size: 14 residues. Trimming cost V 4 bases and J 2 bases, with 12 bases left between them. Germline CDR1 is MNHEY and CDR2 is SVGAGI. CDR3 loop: CASSSVGGTYEQYF. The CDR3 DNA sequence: TGTGCCAGCAGTTCAGTGGGGGGAACCTACGAGCAGTACTTC.

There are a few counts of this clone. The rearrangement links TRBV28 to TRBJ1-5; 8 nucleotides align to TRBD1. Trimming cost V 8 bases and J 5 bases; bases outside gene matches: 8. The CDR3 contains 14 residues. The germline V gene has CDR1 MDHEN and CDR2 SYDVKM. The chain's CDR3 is CASAPGQAYQPQHF. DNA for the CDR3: TGTGCCAGCGCCCCGGGACAGGCCTATCAGCCCCAGCATTTT.

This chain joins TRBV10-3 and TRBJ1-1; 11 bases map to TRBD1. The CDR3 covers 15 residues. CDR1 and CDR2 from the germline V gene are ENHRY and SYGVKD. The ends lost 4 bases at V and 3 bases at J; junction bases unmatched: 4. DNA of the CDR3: TGTGCCATCAGTGGTAGGGGACAGGGGGACACTGAAGCTTTCTTT. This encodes CAISGRGQGDTEAFF.

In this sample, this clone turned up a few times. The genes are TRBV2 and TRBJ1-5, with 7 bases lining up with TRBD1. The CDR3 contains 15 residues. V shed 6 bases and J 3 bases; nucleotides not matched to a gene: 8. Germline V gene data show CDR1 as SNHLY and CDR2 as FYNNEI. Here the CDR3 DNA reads TGTGCCAGCAGGACCGGGACAGTGAACAATCAGCCCCAGCATTTT. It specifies CASRTGTVNNQPQHF.

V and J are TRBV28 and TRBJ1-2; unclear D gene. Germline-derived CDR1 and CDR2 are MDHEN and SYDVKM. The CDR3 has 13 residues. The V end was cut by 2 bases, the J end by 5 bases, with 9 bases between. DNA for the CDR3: TGTGCCAGCAGTTTAGGGCAGCTTTATGGCTACACCTTC. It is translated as CASSLGQLYGYTF.

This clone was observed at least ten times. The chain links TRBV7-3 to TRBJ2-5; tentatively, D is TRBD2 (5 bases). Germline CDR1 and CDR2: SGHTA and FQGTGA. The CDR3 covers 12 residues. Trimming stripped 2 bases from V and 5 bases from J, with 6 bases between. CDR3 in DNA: TGTGCCAGCAGCTTATCGGGGGAGACCCAGTACTTC. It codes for CASSLSGETQYF.

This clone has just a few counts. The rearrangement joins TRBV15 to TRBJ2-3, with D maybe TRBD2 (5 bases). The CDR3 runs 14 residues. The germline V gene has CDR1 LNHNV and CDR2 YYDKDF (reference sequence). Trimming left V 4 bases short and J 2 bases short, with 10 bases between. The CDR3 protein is CATSKERNTDTQYF. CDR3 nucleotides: TGTGCCACCAGCAAGGAGCGGAACACAGATACGCAGTATTTT.

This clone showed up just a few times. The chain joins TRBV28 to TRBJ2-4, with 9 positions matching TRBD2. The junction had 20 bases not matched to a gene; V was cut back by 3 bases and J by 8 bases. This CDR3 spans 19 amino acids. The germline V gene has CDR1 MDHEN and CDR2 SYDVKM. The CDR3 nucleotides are TGTGCCAGCAGTTTCCCCCTCGGGAGTGGCGGGGGGGCTCGCGACATTCAGTACTTC. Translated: CASSFPLGSGGGARDIQYF.

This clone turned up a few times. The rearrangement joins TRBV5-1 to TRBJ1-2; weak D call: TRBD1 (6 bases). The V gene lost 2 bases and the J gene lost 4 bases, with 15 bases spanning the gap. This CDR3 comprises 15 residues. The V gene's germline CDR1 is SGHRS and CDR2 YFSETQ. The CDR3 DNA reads TGCGCCAGCAGCTTAAACAGGGAATCCGTCTATGGCTACACCTTC. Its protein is CASSLNRESVYGYTF. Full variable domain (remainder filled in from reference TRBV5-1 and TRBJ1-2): KAGVTQTPRYLIKTRGQQVTLSCSPISGHRSVSWYQQTPGQGLQFLFEYFSETQRNKGNFPGRFSGRQFSNSRSEMNVSTLELGDSALYLCASSLNRESVYGYTFGSGTRLTVV.

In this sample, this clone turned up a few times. The CDR3 DNA reads TGTGCCAGCAGCGCCTCAGACAGTGACACTGAAGCTTTCTTT. Its translation: CASSASDSDTEAFF. The gene calls are TRBV7-3 and TRBJ1-1, with D possibly being TRBD1 (5 bases). Germline values: CDR1 SGHTA, CDR2 FQGTGA. V lost 5 bases and J 3 bases, leaving 13 bases between the germline ends. There are 14 residues in the CDR3. Full variable domain (missing parts from reference TRBV7-3 and TRBJ1-1): GAGVSQTPSNKVTEKGKYVELRCDPISGHTALYWYRQSLGQGPEFLIYFQGTGAADDSGLPNDRFFAVRPEGSVSTLKIQRTERGDSAVYLCASSASDSDTEAFFGQGTRLTVV.

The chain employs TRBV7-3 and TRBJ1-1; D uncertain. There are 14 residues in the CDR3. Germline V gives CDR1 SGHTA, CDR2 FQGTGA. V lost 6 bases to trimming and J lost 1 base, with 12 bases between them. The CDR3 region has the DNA TGTGCCAGCAGGGGCTCCTTCGGGAACACTGAAGCTTTCTTT. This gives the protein CASRGSFGNTEAFF. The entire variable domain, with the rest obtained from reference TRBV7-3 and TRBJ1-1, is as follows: GAGVSQTPSNKVTEKGKYVELRCDPISGHTALYWYRQSLGQGPEFLIYFQGTGAADDSGLPNDRFFAVRPEGSVSTLKIQRTERGDSAVYLCASRGSFGNTEAFFGQGTRLTVV.

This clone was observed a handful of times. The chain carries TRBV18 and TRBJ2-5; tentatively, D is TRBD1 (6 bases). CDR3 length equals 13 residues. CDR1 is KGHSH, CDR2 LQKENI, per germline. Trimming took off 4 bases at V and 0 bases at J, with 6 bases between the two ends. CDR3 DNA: TGTGCCAGCTCACAGGGGGACCAAGAGACCCAGTACTTC. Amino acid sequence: CASSQGDQETQYF. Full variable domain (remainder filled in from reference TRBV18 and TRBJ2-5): NAGVMQNPRHLVRRRGQEARLRCSPMKGHSHVYWYRQLPEEGLKFMVYLQKENIIDESGMPKERFSAEFPKEGPSILRIQQVVRGDSAAYFCASSQGDQETQYFGPGTRLLVL.

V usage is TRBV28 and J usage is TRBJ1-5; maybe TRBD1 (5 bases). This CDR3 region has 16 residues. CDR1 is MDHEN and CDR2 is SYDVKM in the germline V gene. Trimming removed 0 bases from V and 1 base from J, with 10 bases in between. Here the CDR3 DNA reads TGTGCCAGCAGTTTATGGGGGCTGAGAAGCAATCAGCCCCAGCATTTT. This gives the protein CASSLWGLRSNQPQHF.

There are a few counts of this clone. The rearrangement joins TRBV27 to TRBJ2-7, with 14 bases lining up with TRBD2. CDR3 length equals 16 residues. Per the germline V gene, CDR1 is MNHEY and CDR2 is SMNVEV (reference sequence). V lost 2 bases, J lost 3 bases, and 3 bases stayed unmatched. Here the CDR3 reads CASSLKTSGRVYEQYF. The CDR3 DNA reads TGTGCCAGCAGTTTAAAGACTAGCGGGAGGGTCTACGAGCAGTACTTC.

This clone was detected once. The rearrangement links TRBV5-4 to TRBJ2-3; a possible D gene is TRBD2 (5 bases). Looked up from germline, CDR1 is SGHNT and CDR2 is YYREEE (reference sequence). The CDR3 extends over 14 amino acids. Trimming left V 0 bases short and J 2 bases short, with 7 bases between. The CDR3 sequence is CASSLERPTDTQYF. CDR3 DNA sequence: TGTGCCAGCAGCTTGGAGCGGCCCACAGATACGCAGTATTTT.

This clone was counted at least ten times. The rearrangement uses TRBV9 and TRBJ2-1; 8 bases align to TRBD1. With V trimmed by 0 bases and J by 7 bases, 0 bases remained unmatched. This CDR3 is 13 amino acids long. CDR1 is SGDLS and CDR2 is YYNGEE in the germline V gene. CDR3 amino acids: CASSVGQGNEQFF. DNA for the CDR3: TGTGCCAGCAGCGTAGGACAGGGGAATGAGCAGTTCTTC.

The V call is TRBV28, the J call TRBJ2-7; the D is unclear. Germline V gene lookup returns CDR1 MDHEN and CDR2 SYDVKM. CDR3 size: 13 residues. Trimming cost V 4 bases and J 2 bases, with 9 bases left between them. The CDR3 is CASSSTFPYEQYF. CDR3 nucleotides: TGTGCCAGCAGTTCCACATTCCCCTACGAGCAGTACTTC. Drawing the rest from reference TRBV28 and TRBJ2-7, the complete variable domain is DVKVTQSSRYLVKRTGEKVFLECVQDMDHENMFWYRQDPGLGLRLIYFSYDVKMKEKGDIPEGYSVSREKKERFSLILESASTNQTSMYLCASSSTFPYEQYFGPGTRLTVT.

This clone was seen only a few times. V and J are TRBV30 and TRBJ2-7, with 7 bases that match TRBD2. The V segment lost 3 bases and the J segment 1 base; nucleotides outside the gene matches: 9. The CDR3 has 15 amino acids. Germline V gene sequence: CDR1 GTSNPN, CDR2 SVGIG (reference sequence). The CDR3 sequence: CAWRASGRLSYEQYF. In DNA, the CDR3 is TGTGCCTGGAGGGCTAGCGGTCGACTTTCCTACGAGCAGTACTTC. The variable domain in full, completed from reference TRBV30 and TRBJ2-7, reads SQTIHQWPATLVQPVGSPLSLECTVEGTSNPNLYWYRQAAGRGLQLLFYSVGIGQISSEVPQNLSASRPQDRQFILSSKKLLLSDSGFYLCAWRASGRLSYEQYFGPGTRLTVT.

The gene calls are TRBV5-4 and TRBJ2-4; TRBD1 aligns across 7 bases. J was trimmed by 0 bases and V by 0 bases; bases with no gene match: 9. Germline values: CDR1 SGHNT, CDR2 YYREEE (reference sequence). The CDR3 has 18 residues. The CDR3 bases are TGTGCCAGCAGCTTGGACCCCTCAGGGGGATTAGCCAAAAACATTCAGTACTTC. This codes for CASSLDPSGGLAKNIQYF.

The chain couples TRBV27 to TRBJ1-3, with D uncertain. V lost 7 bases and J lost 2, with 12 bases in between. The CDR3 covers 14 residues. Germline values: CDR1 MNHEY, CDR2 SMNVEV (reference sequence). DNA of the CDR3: TGTGCCAGCATGAGAATTCCCCCTGGAAACACCATATATTTT. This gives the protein CASMRIPPGNTIYF.